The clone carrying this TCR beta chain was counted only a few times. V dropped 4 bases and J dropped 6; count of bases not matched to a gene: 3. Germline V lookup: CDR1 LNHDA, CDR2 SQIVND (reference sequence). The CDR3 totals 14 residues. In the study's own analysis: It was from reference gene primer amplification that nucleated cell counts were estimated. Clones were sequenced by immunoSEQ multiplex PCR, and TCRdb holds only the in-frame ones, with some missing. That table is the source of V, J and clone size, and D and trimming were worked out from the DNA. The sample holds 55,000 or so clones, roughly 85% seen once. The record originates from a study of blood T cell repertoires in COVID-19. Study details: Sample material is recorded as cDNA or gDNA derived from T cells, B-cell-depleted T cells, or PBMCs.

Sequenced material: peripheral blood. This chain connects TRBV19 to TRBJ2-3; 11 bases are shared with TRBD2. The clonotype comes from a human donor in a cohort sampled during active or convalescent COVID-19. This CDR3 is CASSTRTSGDTQYF. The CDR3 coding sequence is TGTGCCAGTAGTACCAGGACTAGCGGGGATACGCAGTATTTT.